This TCR beta chain stems from a study of cytomegalovirus exposure and HLA in healthy donors. General study results and limits: While the bulk of TCR sequences proved rare, some public TCRs turned up in many donors. Altogether, 150 to 200 TCR beta chains were recorded as cytomegalovirus-associated. Later genetic work tied a missense DCLRE1C variant to beta-chain V and J trimming.

The study ran its PCR with 60 Vbeta and 13 Jbeta primers. The assay was immunoSEQ multiplex PCR, and TCRdb's table has in-frame clones only and misses some. Here the sample spans 120,000 or so clones, 83% being singletons. On this clone: What it binds is unknown. Germline is not matched at one junction end, which may reflect a read error.

This CDR3 comprises 20 residues. The V gene's germline CDR1 is SSHAT and CDR2 FNYEAQ (reference sequence). The clonotype was recovered from a woman aged 40 to 50 in good health and CMV-seropositive. The rearrangement links TRBV7-7 to TRBJ2-3; D unclear. The material sequenced was PBMCs. The DNA of the CDR3 is TGTGCTAGCAGCTTAGCCTTAGTGGCGTCCCGACACTCTAGCACAGATACGCAGTATTTT. Protein sequence: CASSLALVASRHSSTDTQYF.